The next 31 T cell receptor beta chains were all read from a single sample in a study of cytomegalovirus exposure and HLA in healthy donors. PCR employed 60 Vbeta and 13 Jbeta primers. Method: immunoSEQ multiplex PCR; TCRdb's copy keeps in-frame clones and lacks some. The data show some 170,000 clones, about 80% seen once. Specimen: PBMCs. The receptors here all came from a man in his forties or fifties in good health and CMV-seronegative.

The rearrangement uses TRBV5-5 and TRBJ2-1, with TRBD1 matching 10 bases. The trim removed 4 bases at V and 0 bases at J, leaving 4 bases unmatched. CDR1 SGHKS and CDR2 YYEKEE come from the germline V gene (reference sequence). The CDR3 loop spans 16 amino acids. CDR3 nucleotide sequence: TGTGCCAGCAGCCCGACAGGGGGCCGCTCCTACAATGAGCAGTTCTTC. Residues: CASSPTGGRSYNEQFF.

The chain recombines TRBV7-9 with TRBJ2-3; perhaps TRBD1 as D (5 bases). The CDR3 runs 16 residues. V was cut by 2 bases and J by 4 bases, with 16 bases left in between. The germline gives CDR1 SEHNR, CDR2 FQNEAQ (reference sequence). The CDR3 DNA follows: TGTGCCAGCAGCTTAAACGACCAGGGTTTAGCAGATACGCAGTATTTT. Protein: CASSLNDQGLADTQYF.

On this clone itself: This same CDR3 is encoded by further DNA sequences in the sample. The rearrangement links TRBV5-4 to TRBJ2-7; TRBD1 is a possible D gene (5 bases). The CDR3 length is 12 residues. The V gene lost 1 base and the J gene lost 7 bases, with 9 bases spanning the gap. CDR1 and CDR2 (germline): SGHNT, YYREEE (reference sequence). CDR3 in amino acids: CASSLRRGEQYF. DNA for the CDR3: TGTGCCAGCAGCTTGAGAAGGGGTGAGCAGTACTTC.

V usage is TRBV19 and J usage is TRBJ2-4, with D maybe TRBD1 (6 bases). The CDR3 has 21 residues. The V end lost 5 bases, the J end lost 0 bases, and 29 bases lay between the germline ends. The germline V gene has CDR1 LNHDA and CDR2 SQIVND (reference sequence). The CDR3 sequence: CASSPKINTRTVLLAKNIQYF. CDR3 DNA: TGTGCCAGTAGTCCAAAAATAAATACCCGGACAGTACTTCTAGCCAAAAACATTCAGTACTTC.

With respect to this clone: Compared with germline, one end of the junction differs, possibly owing to a read error. The V and J genes are TRBV7-9 and TRBJ1-2; D gene uncertain. CDR1 SEHNR and CDR2 FQNEAQ come from the germline V gene (reference sequence). This CDR3 contains 12 residues. CDR3 coding DNA: TGTTCCAGCAGCTTGAGTAACTATGGCTACACCTTC. Protein: CSSSLSNYGYTF.

The chain links TRBV6-4 to TRBJ1-1; 9 bases map to TRBD1. From germline, CDR1 is MRHNA and CDR2 SNTAGT. V lost 5 bases, J lost 5 bases, and 3 bases stayed unmatched. This CDR3 comprises 13 residues. Written as DNA, the CDR3 is TGTGCCAGCAGTAGGGACAGGGATACTGAAGCTTTCTTT. It is translated as CASSRDRDTEAFF.

This chain links TRBV2 with TRBJ2-3; 7 bases are shared with TRBD2. After removal of 5 bases from V and 4 bases from J, the junction contained 3 bases not matched to a gene. CDR3 size: 13 residues. Per germline, CDR1 SNHLY and CDR2 FYNNEI. CDR3 loop: CASSRGGADTQYF. The CDR3 DNA sequence: TGTGCCAGCAGTAGGGGAGGGGCAGATACGCAGTATTTT.

This chain connects TRBV6-1 to TRBJ1-5; a possible D gene is TRBD1 (6 bases). The germline V and J ends were trimmed by 7 bases and 2 bases, with 15 bases remaining between them. Germline loops: CDR1 MNHNS, CDR2 SASEGT. CDR3 length equals 15 residues. The CDR3 DNA reads as TGTGCCAGCATCATGGGGGCGGTGGGCAATCAGCCCCAGCATTTT. Translated: CASIMGAVGNQPQHF.

The rearrangement uses TRBV4-1 and TRBJ1-3; 9 nucleotides line up with TRBD1. The CDR3 is 21 residues long. Germline CDR1 and CDR2: MGHRA and YSYEKL. The ends lost 1 base at V and 0 bases at J; junction bases unmatched: 16. As DNA, the CDR3 is TGCGCCAGCAGCCAAGGGAGGGCCCGGACAGGGGCCAGTGTCTCTGGAAACACCATATATTTT. This encodes CASSQGRARTGASVSGNTIYF.

J is TRBJ1-1 and V is TRBV7-8; D perhaps matches TRBD1 (5 bases). The CDR3 extends over 17 amino acids. Germline lookup yields CDR1 SGHVS and CDR2 FQNEAQ. V lost 1 base and J lost 3, with 18 bases in between. CDR3 sequence reads: CASSLDGGVGRYTEAFF. Here the CDR3 DNA reads TGTGCCAGCAGCTTAGATGGGGGGGTGGGGAGGTACACTGAAGCTTTCTTT.

This sequence joins TRBV29-1 and TRBJ1-2; D ambiguous. This CDR3 spans 13 amino acids. The V end was cut by 3 bases, the J end by 4 bases, with 12 bases between. Germline assignment: CDR1 SQVTM and CDR2 ANQGSEA. CDR3 amino acids: CSVENGISYGYTF. The CDR3 bases are TGCAGCGTTGAGAACGGGATATCCTATGGCTACACCTTC.

This sequence joins TRBV20-1 and TRBJ2-7, with unresolved D. V dropped 6 bases and J dropped 4 bases, with 7 bases sitting between them. CDR1 and CDR2 from the germline V gene are DFQATT and SNEGSKA (reference sequence). This CDR3 contains 10 residues. CDR3 in amino acids: CSARSYEQYF. Written as DNA, the CDR3 is TGCAGTGCCCGTAGTTACGAGCAGTACTTC.

This clone came up once. The CDR3 sequence is CASSPRTGVGDSPLHF. CDR3 sequence (DNA): TGTGCCAGCAGCCCGAGGACAGGGGTCGGGGATTCACCCCTCCACTTT. This rearrangement joins TRBV14 to TRBJ1-6; 9 bases fit TRBD1. CDR1 and CDR2 from the germline V gene are SGHDN and FVKESK. This CDR3 is 16 amino acids long. With 4 bases clipped from V and 8 bases from J, the junction kept 9 bases outside the gene matches.

The rearrangement links TRBV5-4 to TRBJ1-2; the match to TRBD1 covers 9 bases. Trimming removed 2 bases from V and 6 bases from J; junction bases left unmatched: 5. Looked up from germline, CDR1 is SGHNT and CDR2 is YYREEE (reference sequence). CDR3 length equals 14 residues. The CDR3 DNA reads TGTGCCAGCAGCTTTTCAGGACAGGGGCATGGCTACACCTTC. Its translation is CASSFSGQGHGYTF. The variable domain in full, with the rest retrieved from reference TRBV5-4 and TRBJ1-2, is ETGVTQSPTHLIKTRGQQVTLRCSSQSGHNTVSWYQQALGQGPQFIFQYYREEENGRGNFPPRFSGLQFPNYSSELNVNALELDDSALYLCASSFSGQGHGYTFGSGTRLTVV.

This clone was seen once. As DNA, the CDR3 is TGTGCCAGCAGGCAGGGTAGCGGGGCCGGGGAGCTGTTTTTT. Its translation: CASRQGSGAGELFF. The chain recombines TRBV2 with TRBJ2-2, with 8 bases aligning to TRBD2. The germline V gene has CDR1 SNHLY and CDR2 FYNNEI. With V trimmed by 6 bases and J by 6 bases, 6 bases remained unmatched. This CDR3 is 14 amino acids long.

This chain connects TRBV29-1 to TRBJ2-7; TRBD2 agrees at 9 bases. This CDR3 region has 14 residues. V lost 1 base and J lost 5; bases outside the gene matches: 6. CDR1 is SQVTM and CDR2 is ANQGSEA in the germline V gene. CDR3 loop: CSVEARGRADEQYF. The DNA for the CDR3 is TGCAGCGTTGAAGCTCGCGGGAGGGCCGACGAGCAGTACTTC.

Worth noting for this clone: Distinct nucleotide sequences in the sample also encode this CDR3. The gene calls are TRBV6-5 and TRBJ2-7; 7 bases are shared with TRBD1. The CDR3 has 13 residues. In germline, CDR1 is MNHEY, CDR2 SVGAGI. J gave up 1 base and V 7 bases, and 4 bases lay outside the gene matches. The CDR3 coding sequence is TGTGCCAGCAACAGACAGGGATCCTACGAGCAGTACTTC. Protein sequence: CASNRQGSYEQYF.

This clone was found once. V gene TRBV2 combines with J gene TRBJ2-3; tentative D call: TRBD2 (6 bases). V dropped 5 bases and J dropped 5 bases, with 23 bases sitting between them. Germline lookup yields CDR1 SNHLY and CDR2 FYNNEI. The CDR3 loop spans 17 amino acids. The CDR3 nucleotides read TGTGCCAGCAGTCACACCTCCTCAGCGGGTGTGGGAGATACGCAGTATTTT. Protein sequence: CASSHTSSAGVGDTQYF.

This clone was detected only once. V gene TRBV6-4 combines with J gene TRBJ2-5, with 11 positions matching TRBD2. This CDR3 contains 15 residues. Germline loops: CDR1 MRHNA, CDR2 SNTAGT. With V trimmed by 3 bases and J by 6 bases, 6 bases remained unmatched. CDR3 coding DNA: TGTGCCAGCAGTGAACCGGGACTAGCGGTACAGACCCAGTACTTC. Translation gives CASSEPGLAVQTQYF.

This clone was picked up one time. A read error is likely, as this CDR3 ends without the conserved phenylalanine or tryptophan. This sequence joins TRBV6-6 and TRBJ2-4; no definite D call. Germline CDR1 and CDR2: MNHNY and SVGAGI (reference sequence). This CDR3 comprises 16 residues. The V and J ends lost 5 bases and 0 bases respectively, with 14 bases between them. The CDR3 bases are TGTGCCAGCAGTAACCTAATCAGTGGAGCCAAAAACATTCAGTACCTC. Encoded protein: CASSNLISGAKNIQYL.

The chain links TRBV28 to TRBJ2-5; the D gene is possibly TRBD1 (6 bases). Germline lookup yields CDR1 MDHEN and CDR2 SYDVKM. The CDR3 spans 17 residues. V was pared by 4 bases and J by 0 bases, with 18 bases between. This CDR3 is CASSSLNRTANQETQYF. The CDR3 DNA sequence: TGTGCCAGCAGTTCCTTAAACCGGACAGCGAACCAAGAGACCCAGTACTTC.

The chain employs TRBV5-1 and TRBJ2-5; 8 bases agree with TRBD2. V trimming: 2 bases; J trimming: 1 base; junction bases outside the gene matches: 4. CDR1 is SGHRS and CDR2 is YFSETQ in the germline V gene. There are 15 residues in the CDR3. CDR3: CASSLAGALQETQYF. The CDR3 coding sequence is TGCGCCAGCAGCTTAGCGGGAGCCCTCCAAGAGACCCAGTACTTC.

V is TRBV11-2 and J is TRBJ1-3; D not certain. The germline V gene has CDR1 SGHAT and CDR2 FQNNGV. CDR3 length equals 12 residues. V lost 1 base and J 5 bases, leaving 3 bases between the germline ends. The CDR3 reads CASSLGRNTIYF. The CDR3 DNA sequence: TGTGCCAGCAGCTTAGGTAGAAACACCATATATTTT.

This clone was seen once. The genes are TRBV4-1 and TRBJ2-3; TRBD2 aligns across 10 bases. The junction had 6 bases not matched to a gene; V was cut back by 0 bases and J by 3 bases. Looked up from germline, CDR1 is MGHRA and CDR2 is YSYEKL. The CDR3 is made up of 17 amino acids. The CDR3 region is CASSQDSAGGPTDTQYF. CDR3 DNA sequence: TGCGCCAGCAGCCAAGATTCAGCGGGAGGGCCGACAGATACGCAGTATTTT.

This clone occurred once. J is TRBJ1-4 and V is TRBV5-1; the D is unclear. Trimming removed 0 bases from V and 4 bases from J, with 7 bases in between. The germline CDR1 and CDR2 sequences are SGHRS and YFSETQ. The CDR3 contains 14 residues. CDR3 nucleotides: TGCGCCAGCAGCTTGGATCGGGTTAATGAAAAACTGTTTTTT. It codes for CASSLDRVNEKLFF. The whole variable domain, filled in from reference TRBV5-1 and TRBJ1-4, reads KAGVTQTPRYLIKTRGQQVTLSCSPISGHRSVSWYQQTPGQGLQFLFEYFSETQRNKGNFPGRFSGRQFSNSRSEMNVSTLELGDSALYLCASSLDRVNEKLFFGSGTQLSVL.

This chain connects TRBV6-5 to TRBJ2-3; 9 positions agree with TRBD2. The ends lost 5 bases at V and 7 bases at J; junction bases unmatched: 4. The germline V gene encodes CDR1 MNHEY and CDR2 SVGAGI. CDR3 length equals 13 residues. The CDR3, as DNA: TGTGCCAGCAGTGCTAGCGGGACAAATACGCAGTATTTT. It codes for CASSASGTNTQYF.

J is TRBJ2-7 and V is TRBV5-1; the match to TRBD2 covers 11 bases. The ends lost 4 bases at V and 2 bases at J; junction bases unmatched: 2. Germline V lookup: CDR1 SGHRS, CDR2 YFSETQ. The CDR3 is made up of 14 amino acids. The CDR3 sequence: CASSPGLAAYEQYF. CDR3 nucleotide sequence: TGCGCCAGCAGCCCGGGACTAGCGGCCTACGAGCAGTACTTC.

The V call is TRBV7-2, the J call TRBJ2-1; TRBD2 matches at 15 bases. Germline lookup yields CDR1 SGHTA and CDR2 FQGNSA. CDR3 length equals 17 residues. The V segment lost 5 bases and the J segment 3 bases; nucleotides outside the gene matches: 5. In DNA, the CDR3 is TGTGCCAGCAGCGGGGGGACTAGCGGGAGGCACTACAATGAGCAGTTCTTC. Protein: CASSGGTSGRHYNEQFF.

This clone turned up a few times. CDR3 nucleotides: TGTGCCAGCAGCTTAGGGACAGGGACAGATACGCAGTATTTT. It is translated as CASSLGTGTDTQYF. This chain links TRBV5-4 with TRBJ2-3; 9 bases fit TRBD1. This CDR3 region has 14 residues. Germline trimming cut 2 bases from V and 3 bases from J; bases unmatched to any gene: 1. Germline V gene data show CDR1 as SGHNT and CDR2 as YYREEE (reference sequence).

The CDR3 DNA follows: TGTGCCAGTAGGGACCATACAGGGGTTGGCGGGGAGCTGTTTTTT. It codes for CASRDHTGVGGELFF. The chain joins TRBV19 to TRBJ2-2; 7 bases map to TRBD1. Germline CDR1 reads LNHDA; CDR2 reads SQIVND (reference sequence). V trimming: 6 bases; J trimming: 7 bases; junction bases outside the gene matches: 11. The CDR3 is made up of 15 amino acids. Supplemented by reference TRBV19 and TRBJ2-2, the full variable domain reads DGGITQSPKYLFRKEGQNVTLSCEQNLNHDAMYWYRQDPGQGLRLIYYSQIVNDFQKGDIAEGYSVSREKKESFPLTVTSAQKNPTAFYLCASRDHTGVGGELFFGEGSRLTVL.

The J gene is TRBJ1-6, the V gene TRBV5-4; D is undetermined. This CDR3 is built from 16 residues. CDR1 and CDR2 (germline): SGHNT, YYREEE (reference sequence). Between the trimmed V and J ends, which lost 0 bases and 0 bases, there was a span of 7 bases. CDR3 region: CASSLGPSSYNSPLHF. In nucleotides, the CDR3 is TGTGCCAGCAGCTTGGGCCCGAGCTCCTATAATTCACCCCTCCACTTT. Combining the CDR3 with reference TRBV5-4 and TRBJ1-6 gives the whole variable domain ETGVTQSPTHLIKTRGQQVTLRCSSQSGHNTVSWYQQALGQGPQFIFQYYREEENGRGNFPPRFSGLQFPNYSSELNVNALELDDSALYLCASSLGPSSYNSPLHFGNGTRLTVT.